The 26 T cell receptor beta chains listed next were all sequenced from one sample in a study of T cell responses to AZD1222 COVID-19 vaccine. The repertoire was sequenced with immunoSEQ multiplex PCR; TCRdb's copy has only in-frame clones and lacks some. The data hold roughly 110,000 clones, with just under 90% observed a single time. Sequenced material: peripheral blood, taken on day 0 of AZD1222 vaccination. The source of these receptors is an adult in good health.

This chain connects TRBV28 to TRBJ2-7; TRBD2 aligns across 8 bases. J was trimmed by 6 bases and V by 6 bases; bases with no gene match: 7. This CDR3 spans 13 amino acids. Germline CDR1 is MDHEN and CDR2 is SYDVKM. The CDR3 DNA is TGTGCCAGCAGCCTAAGCGGGAGTCGCGAGCAGTACTTC. It specifies CASSLSGSREQYF. Filled out from reference TRBV28 and TRBJ2-7, the complete variable domain reads DVKVTQSSRYLVKRTGEKVFLECVQDMDHENMFWYRQDPGLGLRLIYFSYDVKMKEKGDIPEGYSVSREKKERFSLILESASTNQTSMYLCASSLSGSREQYFGPGTRLTVT.

The V and J genes are TRBV9 and TRBJ1-1; D is uncertain. The CDR3 is 14 residues long. The germline V gene has CDR1 SGDLS and CDR2 YYNGEE. Trimming cost V 4 bases and J 5 bases, with 15 bases left between them. Here the CDR3 reads CASSQRTVGTEAFF. CDR3 coding DNA: TGTGCCAGCAGCCAGAGGACGGTGGGTACTGAAGCTTTCTTT.

J is TRBJ2-5 and V is TRBV7-3; TRBD1 agrees at 8 bases. From germline, CDR1 is SGHTA and CDR2 FQGTGA. There are 15 residues in the CDR3. The V and J ends lost 2 bases and 5 bases, in that order; junction bases with no gene match: 7. DNA for the CDR3: TGTGCCAGCAGCTTAGGGCCAGGGGGCAAGGAGACCCAGTACTTC. It is translated as CASSLGPGGKETQYF.

This clone was seen at least ten times. V gene TRBV7-6 combines with J gene TRBJ2-7, with D possibly being TRBD1 or TRBD2 (5 bases each). Looked up from germline, CDR1 is SGHVS and CDR2 is FNYEAQ. The V gene lost 5 bases and the J gene lost 0 bases, with 11 bases spanning the gap. This CDR3 is built from 14 residues. The CDR3 here is CASSPGPSSYEQYF. CDR3 DNA: TGTGCCAGCAGCCCGGGACCCAGCTCCTACGAGCAGTACTTC.

The J gene is TRBJ2-2, the V gene TRBV7-3; 16 bases fit TRBD2. The germline gives CDR1 SGHTA, CDR2 FQGTGA. The CDR3 spans 18 residues. The V and J ends lost 3 bases and 8 bases, in that order; junction bases with no gene match: 9. The CDR3 nucleotides read TGTGCCAGCAGCTTTTCGGGACTAGCGGGAGGGCCTTCAGGGGAGCTGTTTTTT. Translated, it gives CASSFSGLAGGPSGELFF.

This rearrangement joins TRBV28 to TRBJ1-2; tentatively, D is TRBD1 (5 bases). CDR3 length: 13 residues. V was shortened by 2 bases and J by 8 bases, with 12 bases between the two germline ends. Germline CDR1 MDHEN, CDR2 SYDVKM. CDR3 amino acids: CASSLSQGVGYTF. The CDR3 DNA reads as TGTGCCAGCAGTTTAAGCCAGGGAGTAGGCTACACCTTC.

This clone was recorded once. This sequence joins TRBV30 and TRBJ2-5; no definite D call. The CDR3 is made up of 13 amino acids. With 0 bases removed from V and 7 bases from J, the gap between germline ends came to 12 bases. Germline CDR1 GTSNPN, CDR2 SVGIG (reference sequence). The CDR3 DNA reads as TGTGCCTGGAGTGTACCCCTCGGGCGGACCCAGTACTTC. It translates to CAWSVPLGRTQYF.

The chain couples TRBV5-4 to TRBJ2-7, with no clear D. The CDR3 is made up of 14 amino acids. Germline-derived CDR1 and CDR2 are SGHNT and YYREEE (reference sequence). The germline V and J ends were trimmed by 2 bases and 2 bases, with 11 bases remaining between them. In nucleotides, the CDR3 is TGTGCCAGCAGCTTAGCTGGCCTTCCCTACGAGCAGTACTTC. This translates into CASSLAGLPYEQYF.

V and J are TRBV7-9 and TRBJ2-1; 10 bases fit TRBD1. This CDR3 is built from 16 residues. Trimming removed 2 bases from V and 7 bases from J; junction bases left unmatched: 8. Germline V gene lookup returns CDR1 SEHNR and CDR2 FQNEAQ (reference sequence). The CDR3 region has the DNA TGTGCCAGCAGCTTACTCGGGTCGGGACAGGGGAATGAGCAGTTCTTC. Amino acid sequence: CASSLLGSGQGNEQFF.

V gene TRBV10-3 combines with J gene TRBJ2-2, with 7 bases lining up with TRBD1. The trim removed 10 bases at V and 0 bases at J, leaving 8 bases unmatched. Germline V lookup: CDR1 ENHRY, CDR2 SYGVKD. The CDR3 totals 15 residues. The CDR3: CATQDGTANTGELFF. The CDR3, as DNA: TGTGCCACCCAAGACGGGACAGCGAACACCGGGGAGCTGTTTTTT.

This clone has a handful of counts. This chain joins TRBV7-2 and TRBJ1-6; no clear D. This CDR3 is 13 amino acids long. The germline V gene has CDR1 SGHTA and CDR2 FQGNSA. Between the trimmed V and J ends, which lost 1 base and 12 bases, there was a span of 10 bases. As DNA, the CDR3 is TGTGCCAGCAGCTTAGAAGGTTCGGGACCCCTCCACTTT. It is translated as CASSLEGSGPLHF.

The chain has TRBV14 and TRBJ1-1, with D unclear. Germline V gene lookup returns CDR1 SGHDN and CDR2 FVKESK. The CDR3 totals 13 residues. The V end lost 0 bases, the J end lost 5 bases, and 7 bases lay between the germline ends. CDR3 sequence (DNA): TGTGCCAGCAGCCAAGATTGGGTTACTGAAGCTTTCTTT. This translates into CASSQDWVTEAFF.

This chain connects TRBV4-3 to TRBJ1-3; D uncertain. Trimming stripped 0 bases from V and 4 bases from J, with 4 bases between. Germline CDR1 LGHNA, CDR2 YSLEER. CDR3 size: 13 residues. For the CDR3, the DNA is TGCGCCAGCAGCCAAGATCCCGGAAACACCATATATTTT. Protein product: CASSQDPGNTIYF.

This chain uses TRBV30 with TRBJ1-6; 8 bases map to TRBD1. The J segment lost 5 bases and the V segment lost 1 base, leaving 1 base of the junction unmatched. There are 14 residues in the CDR3. Per germline, CDR1 GTSNPN and CDR2 SVGIG (reference sequence). This chain's CDR3 is CAWSAGQDNSPLHF. The CDR3 nucleotides are TGTGCCTGGAGTGCGGGACAGGATAATTCACCCCTCCACTTT.

This clone was found a few times. This chain uses TRBV9 with TRBJ2-2, with a weak D call TRBD2 (5 bases). The CDR3 has 14 amino acids. Trimming removed 0 bases from V and 4 bases from J, with 7 bases in between. CDR1 and CDR2 from the germline V gene are SGDLS and YYNGEE. CDR3 DNA sequence: TGTGCCAGCAGCGTAGTTGAGGGCACCGGGGAGCTGTTTTTT. Translation gives CASSVVEGTGELFF.

This clone was seen only once. The chain has TRBV5-4 and TRBJ2-1, with TRBD2 identical over 13 bases. CDR3 length: 16 amino acids. V gave up 4 bases and J gave up 4 bases; unmatched junction bases: 5. CDR1 and CDR2 (germline): SGHNT, YYREEE (reference sequence). The CDR3 protein is CASSPRTSGGYNEQFF. The CDR3 bases are TGTGCCAGCAGCCCCAGGACTAGCGGGGGATACAATGAGCAGTTCTTC. The complete variable domain, with remaining parts taken from reference TRBV5-4 and TRBJ2-1, reads ETGVTQSPTHLIKTRGQQVTLRCSSQSGHNTVSWYQQALGQGPQFIFQYYREEENGRGNFPPRFSGLQFPNYSSELNVNALELDDSALYLCASSPRTSGGYNEQFFGPGTRLTVL.

V gene TRBV21-1 combines with J gene TRBJ1-5. TRBV21-1 is a documented pseudogene. The CDR3 covers 16 residues. The chain's CDR3 is CASSEGVRGLGQPQHF. CDR3 in DNA: TGTGCCAGCAGCGAAGGGGTACGAGGGCTTGGTCAGCCCCAGCATTTT.

A single count supports this clone. The chain recombines TRBV4-3 with TRBJ2-3; TRBD2 matches 9 bases. After removal of 0 bases from V and 1 base from J, the junction contained 8 bases not matched to a gene. CDR1 and CDR2 (germline): LGHNA, YSLEER. This CDR3 is 18 amino acids long. CDR3 in amino acids: CASSQEPPGGRGTDTQYF. The CDR3 DNA sequence: TGCGCCAGCAGCCAAGAACCCCCTGGCGGGAGGGGCACAGATACGCAGTATTTT.

This clone was seen only a few times. CDR3 DNA sequence: TGTGCCAGCAGTTACGAGCACCGGGAGACCCAGTACTTC. Encoded protein: CASSYEHRETQYF. The chain carries TRBV6-6 and TRBJ2-5; D unresolved. This CDR3 is built from 13 residues. Looked up from germline, CDR1 is MNHNY and CDR2 is SVGAGI (reference sequence). Between the trimmed V and J ends, which lost 2 bases and 5 bases, there was a span of 9 bases.

The chain couples TRBV4-3 to TRBJ2-6; no firm D call. V lost 1 base and J lost 2, with 6 bases in between. This CDR3 has 15 residues. Looked up from germline, CDR1 is LGHNA and CDR2 is YSLEER. The CDR3 is CASSQGGTGANVLTF. For the CDR3, the DNA is TGCGCCAGCAGCCAAGGAGGAACTGGGGCCAACGTCCTGACTTTC.

The chain has TRBV6-2 or TRBV6-3 and TRBJ2-7, with D maybe TRBD2 (5 bases). Trimming took off 1 base at V and 4 bases at J, with 17 bases between the two ends. This CDR3 contains 16 residues. CDR1 and CDR2 from the germline V gene are MNHEY and SVGEGT. The CDR3 loop reads CASSYYPPGFGYEQYF. CDR3 nucleotide sequence: TGTGCCAGCAGTTACTACCCACCGGGATTTGGTTACGAGCAGTACTTC.

J is TRBJ2-5 and V is TRBV24-1, with 12 bases fitting TRBD2. The CDR3 runs to 15 residues. V was clipped by 5 bases and J by 5 bases; unmatched bases: 5. Germline-derived CDR1 and CDR2 are KGHDR and SFDVKD. The CDR3 DNA sequence: TGTGCCACCAGTGCTAGCGGGAGGGTCCTCGAGACCCAGTACTTC. Protein product: CATSASGRVLETQYF.

V usage is TRBV28 and J usage is TRBJ1-5; D is unclear. The CDR3 is 14 amino acids. Germline V CDR1 and CDR2: MDHEN, SYDVKM. V lost 8 bases to trimming and J lost 6 bases, with 17 bases between them. CDR3 sequence (DNA): TGTGCCAGCCAAAGTCCACCAGGCTTTCAGCCCCAGCATTTT. Residues: CASQSPPGFQPQHF. The entire variable domain, with the rest obtained from reference TRBV28 and TRBJ1-5, is as follows: DVKVTQSSRYLVKRTGEKVFLECVQDMDHENMFWYRQDPGLGLRLIYFSYDVKMKEKGDIPEGYSVSREKKERFSLILESASTNQTSMYLCASQSPPGFQPQHFGDGTRLSIL.

The chain carries TRBV6-6 and TRBJ2-3, with a weak D call TRBD1 (6 bases). Germline V gene data show CDR1 as MNHNY and CDR2 as SVGAGI (reference sequence). The CDR3 is 14 residues long. Trimming cost V 7 bases and J 0 bases, with 11 bases left between them. The CDR3 coding sequence is TGTGCCAGCAATCAGGGGTCTAGCACAGATACGCAGTATTTT. This codes for CASNQGSSTDTQYF.

This rearrangement joins TRBV6-5 to TRBJ2-3; D call uncertain. Trimming shortened V by 5 bases and J by 1 base, and 10 bases separated the two germline ends. The CDR3 is 14 residues long. Per the germline V gene, CDR1 is MNHEY and CDR2 is SVGAGI. The CDR3 DNA is TGTGCCAGCAGTACCCGTGGAGGCACAGATACGCAGTATTTT. This translates into CASSTRGGTDTQYF.

In its sample, this clone was seen once. V and J are TRBV9 and TRBJ2-1; TRBD1 is a possible D gene (6 bases). Germline V gene sequence: CDR1 SGDLS, CDR2 YYNGEE. The ends were cut back, 3 bases at V and 4 bases at J, with 8 bases in the middle. The CDR3 has 13 amino acids. CDR3 region: CASSAGQYNEQFF. In DNA form, the CDR3 reads TGTGCCAGCAGCGCGGGACAATACAATGAGCAGTTCTTC.